This TCR beta chain was profiled in a study of immune characterization of retroperitoneal liposarcoma. This clonotype was picked up a small number of times. One entry per CDR3 protein, called by TCRdb with MiXCR from the PCR reads. The sample contains some 1,500 distinct CDR3 sequences, around half of which appear only once. Germline lookup yields CDR1 MNHNS and CDR2 SASEGT. CDR3 size: 18 residues. J lost 0 bases, V lost 6 bases, and 7 bases had no gene match. Sequencing was carried out using tumor tissue. The chain joins TRBV6-1 to TRBJ2-3, with TRBD2 matching 15 bases. The TCR originated in a female donor with retroperitoneal liposarcoma. As DNA, the CDR3 is TGTGCCAGCAGACTGGGGACTAGCGGGAGGTCTAGCACAGATACGCAGTATTTT. Residues: CASRLGTSGRSSTDTQYF.